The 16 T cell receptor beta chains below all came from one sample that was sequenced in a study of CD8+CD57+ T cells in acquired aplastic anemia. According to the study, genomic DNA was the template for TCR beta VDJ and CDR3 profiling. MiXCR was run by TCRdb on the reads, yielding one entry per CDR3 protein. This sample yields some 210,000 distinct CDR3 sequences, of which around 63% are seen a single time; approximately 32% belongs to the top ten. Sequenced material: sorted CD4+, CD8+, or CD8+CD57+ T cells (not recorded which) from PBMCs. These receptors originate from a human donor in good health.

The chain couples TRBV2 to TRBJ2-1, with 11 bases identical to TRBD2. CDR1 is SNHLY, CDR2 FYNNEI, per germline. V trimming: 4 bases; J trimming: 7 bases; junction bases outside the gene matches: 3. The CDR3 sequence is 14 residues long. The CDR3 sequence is CASSARLAGNEQFF. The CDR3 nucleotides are TGTGCCAGCAGTGCAAGACTAGCGGGAAATGAGCAGTTCTTC.

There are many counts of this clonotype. The CDR3 sequence: CASSLDGRYEQYF. The CDR3 DNA reads as TGTGCCAGCAGCTTAGACGGCCGGTACGAGCAGTACTTC. V gene TRBV7-8 combines with J gene TRBJ2-7; D is ambiguous. V dropped 1 base and J dropped 4 bases, with 8 bases sitting between them. This CDR3 has 13 amino acids. Germline-derived CDR1 and CDR2 are SGHVS and FQNEAQ.

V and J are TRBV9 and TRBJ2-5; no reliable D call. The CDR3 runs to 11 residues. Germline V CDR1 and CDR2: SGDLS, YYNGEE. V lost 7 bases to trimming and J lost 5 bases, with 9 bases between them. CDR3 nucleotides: TGTGCCAGCTGGGGTAAGGAGACCCAGTACTTC. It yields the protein CASWGKETQYF.

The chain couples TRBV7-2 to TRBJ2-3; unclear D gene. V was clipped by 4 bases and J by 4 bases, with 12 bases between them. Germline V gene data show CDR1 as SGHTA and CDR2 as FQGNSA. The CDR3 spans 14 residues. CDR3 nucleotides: TGTGCCAGCAGCTCAGAAGGTCGATCAGATACGCAGTATTTT. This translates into CASSSEGRSDTQYF.

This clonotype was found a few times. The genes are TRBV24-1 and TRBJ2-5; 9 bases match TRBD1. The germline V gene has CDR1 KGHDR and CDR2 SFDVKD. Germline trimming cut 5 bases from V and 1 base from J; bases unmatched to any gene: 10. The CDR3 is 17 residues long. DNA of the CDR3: TGTGCCACCAGTGGCAGACAGGGGGTCACCCTCCAAGAGACCCAGTACTTC. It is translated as CATSGRQGVTLQETQYF.

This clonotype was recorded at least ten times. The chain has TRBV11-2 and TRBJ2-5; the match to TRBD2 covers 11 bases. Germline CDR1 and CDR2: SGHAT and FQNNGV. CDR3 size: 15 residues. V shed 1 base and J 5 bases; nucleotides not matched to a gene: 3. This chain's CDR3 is CASSLVAGGLETQYF. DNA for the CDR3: TGTGCCAGCAGCTTAGTAGCGGGGGGGCTCGAGACCCAGTACTTC. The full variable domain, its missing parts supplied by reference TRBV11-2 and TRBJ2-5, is EAGVAQSPRYKIIEKRQSVAFWCNPISGHATLYWYQQILGQGPKLLIQFQNNGVVDDSQLPKDRFSAERLKGVDSTLKIQPAKLEDSAVYLCASSLVAGGLETQYFGPGTRLLVL.

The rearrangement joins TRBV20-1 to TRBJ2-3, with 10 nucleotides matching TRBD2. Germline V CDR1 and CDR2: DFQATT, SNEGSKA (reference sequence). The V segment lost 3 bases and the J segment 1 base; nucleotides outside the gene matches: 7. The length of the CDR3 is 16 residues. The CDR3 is CSARGTGTSGTDTQYF. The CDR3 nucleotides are TGCAGTGCTAGGGGAACCGGGACTAGCGGCACAGATACGCAGTATTTT.

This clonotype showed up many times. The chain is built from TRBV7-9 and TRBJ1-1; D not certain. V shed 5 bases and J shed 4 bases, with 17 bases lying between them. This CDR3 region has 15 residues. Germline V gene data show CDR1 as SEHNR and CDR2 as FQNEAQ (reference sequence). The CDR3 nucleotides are TGTGCCAGCAGCCCGCCCGCGATCTGGGGCACTGAAGCTTTCTTT. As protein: CASSPPAIWGTEAFF. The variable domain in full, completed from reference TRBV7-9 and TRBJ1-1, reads DTGVSQNPRHKITKRGQNVTFRCDPISEHNRLYWYRQTLGQGPEFLTYFQNEAQLEKSRLLSDRFSAERPKGSFSTLEIQRTEQGDSAMYLCASSPPAIWGTEAFFGQGTRLTVV.

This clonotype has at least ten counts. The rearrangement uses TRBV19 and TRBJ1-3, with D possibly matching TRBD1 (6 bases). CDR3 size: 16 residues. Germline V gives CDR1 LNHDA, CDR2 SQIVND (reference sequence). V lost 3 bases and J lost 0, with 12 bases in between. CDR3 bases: TGTGCCAGTAGTATTATGGGGGCCTCCTCTGGAAACACCATATATTTT. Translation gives CASSIMGASSGNTIYF.

The CDR3 spells CASSLVQKDYGYTF. The CDR3 nucleotides are TGTGCCAGCAGCTTGGTGCAAAAAGACTATGGCTACACCTTC. J is TRBJ1-2 and V is TRBV7-2; no reliable D call. Germline CDR1 reads SGHTA; CDR2 reads FQGNSA. There are 14 residues in the CDR3. The germline V and J ends were trimmed by 3 bases and 3 bases, with 11 bases remaining between them.

The CDR3 coding sequence is TGCGCCAGCAGCTTGGCCGACGGGGAGACCCAGTACTTC. Protein sequence: CASSLADGETQYF. The chain links TRBV5-1 to TRBJ2-5; D is uncertain. Looked up from germline, CDR1 is SGHRS and CDR2 is YFSETQ. Trimming took off 0 bases at V and 5 bases at J, with 8 bases between the two ends. CDR3 length: 13 amino acids.

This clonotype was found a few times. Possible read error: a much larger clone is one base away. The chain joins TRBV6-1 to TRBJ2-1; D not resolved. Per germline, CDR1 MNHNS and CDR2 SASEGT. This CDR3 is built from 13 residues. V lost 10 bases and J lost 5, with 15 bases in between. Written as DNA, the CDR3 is TGTGCCACGACTTGCGGAGAACACAATGAGCAGTTCTTC. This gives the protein CATTCGEHNEQFF.

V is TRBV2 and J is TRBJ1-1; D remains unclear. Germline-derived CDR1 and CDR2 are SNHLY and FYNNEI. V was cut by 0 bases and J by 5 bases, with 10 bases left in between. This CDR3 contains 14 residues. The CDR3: CASSEARGYTEAFF. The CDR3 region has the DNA TGTGCCAGCAGTGAAGCGCGAGGTTATACTGAAGCTTTCTTT.

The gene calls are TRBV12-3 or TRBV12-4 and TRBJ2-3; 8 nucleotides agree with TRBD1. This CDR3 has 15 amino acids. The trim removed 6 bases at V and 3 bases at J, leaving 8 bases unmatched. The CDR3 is CASSLVQGATDTQYF. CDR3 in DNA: TGTGCCAGCAGCTTGGTTCAGGGGGCTACAGATACGCAGTATTTT.

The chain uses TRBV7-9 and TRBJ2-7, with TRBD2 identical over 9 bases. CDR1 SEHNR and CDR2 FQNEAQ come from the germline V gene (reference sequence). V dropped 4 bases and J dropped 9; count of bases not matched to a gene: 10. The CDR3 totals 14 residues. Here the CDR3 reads CASSSASGKVVQYF. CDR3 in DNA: TGTGCCAGCAGCTCAGCTAGCGGGAAGGTTGTGCAGTACTTC.

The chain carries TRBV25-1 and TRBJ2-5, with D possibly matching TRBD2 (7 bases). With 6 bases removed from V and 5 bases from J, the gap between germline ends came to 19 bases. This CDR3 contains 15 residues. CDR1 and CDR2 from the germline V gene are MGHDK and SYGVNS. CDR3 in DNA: TGTGCCAGCAGCTTAAATTCGGGGGGCGGGGAGACCCAGTACTTC. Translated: CASSLNSGGGETQYF.